This T cell receptor beta chain appears in the sequencing data of a study of T cell changes during pregnancy in multiple sclerosis. Here immunoSEQ multiplex PCR was the method, and the copy in TCRdb shows in-frame clones only, minus some. The sample gives almost 25,000 clones, more than 70% of which show up once; around 0.7% is in the top ten. Germline V gives CDR1 MNHNS, CDR2 SASEGT. This CDR3 region has 15 residues. The junction had 2 bases not matched to a gene; V was cut back by 2 bases and J by 7 bases. The rearrangement uses TRBV6-1 and TRBJ2-2; 12 bases agree with TRBD2. This clonotype was obtained from a female donor in good health, enrolled as a control in a pregnancy study. The sequencing here drew on CD4+ T cells from peripheral blood mononuclear cells, taken in the first trimester of pregnancy. The CDR3 spells CASSELAGGFGELFF. CDR3 nucleotides: TGTGCCAGCAGTGAACTAGCGGGAGGGTTCGGGGAGCTGTTTTTT.